The sequence of this T cell receptor (beta chain) was determined in a study of blood T cell repertoires in COVID-19. In the study overall: Samples came from the United States, Italy and Spain, spanning acute and convalescent COVID-19. The cDNA or gDNA used as material had been derived from T cells, B-cell-depleted T cells, or PBMCs.

Trimming stripped 4 bases from V and 1 base from J, with 14 bases between. The V gene's germline CDR1 is SGHTS and CDR2 YDEGEE. This CDR3 comprises 15 residues. Across under 25 US areas, participants ranged in age from about 18 to 90 years. Cohort placement rested on clinical history that participants reported themselves. Data came from immunoSEQ multiplex PCR; TCRdb stores just in-frame clones and leaves some out. The sample holds about 320,000 clones, more than 75% seen once. Specimen: PBMCs or T cells enriched from blood (not recorded which). The V call is TRBV5-8, the J call TRBJ1-1; D is unresolved. This TCR derives from a woman aged 18-35 years who had recovered from COVID-19. CDR3 DNA: TGTGCCAGCAGCCCTGGAGGCTATGAGAACACTGAAGCTTTCTTT. Translation: CASSPGGYENTEAFF.